This T cell receptor beta chain appears in the sequencing data of a study of blood T cell repertoires in COVID-19. The wider study: Whether acute or convalescent, the COVID-19 samples came from the United States, Italy and Spain. T cells, B-cell-depleted T cells, or PBMCs provided the cDNA or gDNA that served as material.

Original analysis: Reference gene primer amplification yielded estimated nucleated cell counts. TCRdb's copy holds only in-frame clones and misses some; the assay was immunoSEQ multiplex PCR. For V, J and clone size, that table is used; D and trimming come from the DNA. Of fewer than 200,000 clones listed, approximately 85% are singletons. The V and J ends lost 2 bases and 7 bases respectively, with 9 bases between them. The CDR3 spans 12 residues. The germline V gene has CDR1 SGHTA and CDR2 FQGNSA. Source material: peripheral blood. V gene TRBV7-2 combines with J gene TRBJ2-7, with a weak D call TRBD2 (5 bases). The clonotype originates from an elderly woman with acute or convalescent COVID-19. The chain's CDR3 is CASSLHTGEQYF. The CDR3 nucleotides are TGTGCCAGCAGCTTACACACGGGGGAGCAGTACTTC.